This paragraph covers one T cell receptor (beta chain) sequence. At least ten counts were recorded for this clonotype. Its target antigen remains unknown. The sample holds no much larger clone one base away, and base qualities are not on file. Patients chosen for sequencing had shown expansion of CD8+CD57+ cells by flow cytometry. Every patient had severe acquired aplastic anemia, diagnosed using the International Study of Aplastic Anemia and Agranulocytosis and Camitta criteria. Patients had received no therapy at the time of blood sampling. TCR repertoires of sorted CD4+ and CD8+ blood T cells from severe aplastic anemia patients and healthy subjects were deep-sequenced in the study. In the USA, patient enrollment took place under clinicaltrials.gov protocols 00001620, 01623167, 00001397, 00071045, 00081523 and 00961064. Ficoll-Paque density gradient centrifugation was used to isolate peripheral blood mononuclear cells. CD4+ and CD8+ T cells were sorted by FACS or magnetic beads before DNA extraction.

The CDR3 numbers 14 residues from cysteine through phenylalanine. Kept here is only the CDR3 DNA, which spans 42 bases and is read in frame from base 1. V and J lose 2 bases and 0 bases, and a span of 7 bases separates them. The germline V gene yields SNHLY for CDR1 and FYNNEI for CDR2. This sample was taken from a study of CD8+CD57+ T cells in acquired aplastic anemia (dated by TCRdb to 2017 to 2018). Study-wide context: A mean of 3.2 ug of DNA, ranging from about 0.2 to 27.4 ug, was extracted from sorted CD4+ and CD8+ cells. CD8+CD57+ expansion was defined as a frequency above the mean frequency observed in healthy subjects.

The study at large found these results: Between patients and healthy controls, no significant difference in CD8+ Simpson's diversity was found (P=0.060). Some 30 CD8+ CDR3 sequences were shared between patients and controls but appeared highly expressed in patients and within their immunodominant clones.

Profiling of TCR beta VDJ combinations and CDR3 sequences used genomic DNA as the template. TCR repertoire sequencing was run on an Illumina HiSeq 2000. The study's own analysis went as follows. Repertoires were assessed using TRBV/TRBJ rearrangement plots, CDR3 size and DJ length profiles, and Simpson's diversity index. The most abundant DNA sequence in the deep sequencing data was defined as the immunodominant clone. CDR3 amino acid sequences were screened for sharing across subjects and were compared with published repertoires and the VDJdb database. The public reads were reanalyzed by TCRdb: fastp trimming at Q25, MiXCR alignment, in-frame beta chains only. Rows with a matching CDR3 protein are joined into one entry that keeps the most common DNA and genes. The V and J calls come from TCRdb's annotation, not from the publication. The sample table shows 400,000 to 600,000 distinct CDR3 sequences, and roughly a third are seen once. Jointly, the top ten make up less than 0.85% of the sample.

The chain employs TRBV2 and TRBJ2-5, with TRBD1 tentatively as D gene (6 bases match). The receptor's source is a human donor with aplastic anemia. Sequenced sample: sorted CD4+, CD8+, or CD8+CD57+ T cells (not recorded which) from PBMCs. The sequence in DNA is TGTGCCAGCAGTGAAAGGGGGTACCAAGAGACCCAGTACTTC. This is translated as CASSERGYQETQYF.